Listed below are T cell receptor beta chains from one sample, sequenced in a study of blood T cell repertoires in COVID-19. Some clones are missing from TCRdb's copy, which holds only in-frame ones; the method was immunoSEQ multiplex PCR. The sample includes 300,000 to 500,000 clones, over 75% seen only once; the top ten take 0.9% to 1%. The sequencing input was PBMCs or T cells enriched from blood (not recorded which). The receptors come from a woman aged 25 to 39 with acute COVID-19. The CDR3 runs from the conserved cysteine through the conserved F or W. The order of the fields is V gene, D gene, J gene, clone size, CDR3 DNA, CDR3 protein. The D gene is left open where the match is weak. Some rows have no size entry. The others give once, few or many, or a class for an expanded clone.

TRBV24-1	.	TRBJ2-6	once	TGTGCCACCAGTGATTTCCGTAAATCTGGGGCCAACGTCCTGACTTTC	CATSDFRKSGANVLTF
TRBV11-2	TRBD1	TRBJ1-2	.	TGTGCCAGCAGCCACCGGACAGGGCGAAACTATGGCTACACCTTC	CASSHRTGRNYGYTF
TRBV6-1	TRBD1	TRBJ1-5	.	TGTGCCAGCAGTGAAGCCTTTGGACAGGGGATCAATCAGCCCCAGCATTTT	CASSEAFGQGINQPQHF
TRBV27	.	TRBJ1-1	.	TGTGCCAGCAGCCCCCGGGGGGGCATGAACACTGAAGCTTTCTTT	CASSPRGGMNTEAFF
TRBV27	TRBD1	TRBJ2-7	.	TGTGCCAGCACCCCGGACACACAGGGGGCGGACGAGCAGTACTTC	CASTPDTQGADEQYF
TRBV13	TRBD2	TRBJ2-5	.	TGTGCCAGCAGCCCCGACTTGCGGGGGGGCGGGGAGACCCAGTACTTC	CASSPDLRGGGETQYF
TRBV30	TRBD2	TRBJ2-3	.	TGTGCCTGGAGTGTGGGTAGCGGGGGAGGGGATACGCAGTATTTT	CAWSVGSGGGDTQYF
TRBV9	.	TRBJ1-2	.	TGTGCCAGCAGCTCCCGGGGGGAGGCGCGAGGCTACACCTTC	CASSSRGEARGYTF
TRBV30	.	TRBJ1-1	.	TGTGCCTGGAGTGGAGGGTCTAGCGGAGAAAAAGCTTTCTTT	CAWSGGSSGEKAFF
TRBV18	.	TRBJ1-4	few	TGTGCCAGCTCACCGTATCCGCACAGGGTAACTAATGAAAAACTGTTTTTT	CASSPYPHRVTNEKLFF
TRBV18	TRBD1	TRBJ2-3	.	TGTGCCAGCTCACCCCCAGGGGGTCGGGAAGATACGCAGTATTTT	CASSPPGGREDTQYF
TRBV7-9	.	TRBJ2-7	.	TGTGCCAGCAGCCCTGACACCTACGAGCAGTACTTC	CASSPDTYEQYF
TRBV29-1	.	TRBJ1-4	few	TGCAGCGTCGCAGAGGGAGGAGAAAAACTGTTTTTT	CSVAEGGEKLFF
TRBV4-3	TRBD1	TRBJ2-5	.	TGCGCCAGCAGCCAAACCCCGACAGGGGGCGAGACCCAGTACTTC	CASSQTPTGGETQYF
TRBV27	.	TRBJ2-7	.	TGTGCCAGCAGTTGGACGGGGGTAAGCTACGAGCAGTACTTC	CASSWTGVSYEQYF
TRBV20-1	.	TRBJ1-2	.	TGCAGTGCTAGTAGCCAGGGAAATGGCTACACCTTC	CSASSQGNGYTF
TRBV6-5	TRBD1	TRBJ2-2	.	TGTGCCAGCAGACACAGGGGTGGTACCGGGGAGCTGTTTTTT	CASRHRGGTGELFF
TRBV5-1	.	TRBJ2-3	.	TGCGCCAGCAGCGGCCCGTACGATGCTGGAGATACGCAGTATTTT	CASSGPYDAGDTQYF
TRBV24-1	TRBD1	TRBJ1-4	.	TGTGCCACCAGTGAGGGGACAGATATTTTT	CATSEGTDIF
TRBV6-5	.	TRBJ2-1	.	TGTGCCAGCAGTCCCCGACAGTACAATGAGCAGTTCTTC	CASSPRQYNEQFF
TRBV7-9	.	TRBJ1-6	.	TGTGCCAGCAGCTTAGGGCGGTATAATTCACCCCTCCACTTT	CASSLGRYNSPLHF
TRBV18	.	TRBJ1-1	.	TGTGCCAGCTCACCAGAGGGCAGCCCGAACACTGAAGCTTTCTTT	CASSPEGSPNTEAFF
TRBV10-3	.	TRBJ2-7	.	TGTGCCATCACGGCAGGGTACGAGCAGTACTTC	CAITAGYEQYF
TRBV4-3	TRBD1	TRBJ1-1	.	TGCGCCAGCAGCCAAGAATCGGGGCAGGGGGGAACTGAAGCTTTCTTT	CASSQESGQGGTEAFF
TRBV10-3	TRBD2	TRBJ2-7	.	TGTGCCATCAGTGATGACGGGAGGTTGAAAGAGCAGTACTTC	CAISDDGRLKEQYF
TRBV29-1	.	TRBJ1-2	.	TGCAGCGCCAAGGGCCAGGGAACTAACTATGGCTACACCTTC	CSAKGQGTNYGYTF
TRBV6-4	.	TRBJ2-7	.	TGTGCCAGCAGTGACTCCGGCTACAGGGCCGCCTACGAGCAGTACTTC	CASSDSGYRAAYEQYF
TRBV20-1	.	TRBJ1-3	once	TGCAGTGCTAGTAAAGGGGCTGGAAACACCATATATTTT	CSASKGAGNTIYF
TRBV6-5	.	TRBJ1-4	.	TGTGCCAGCAGTCAAACACAGGGCTCCGGAGAAAAACTGTTTTTT	CASSQTQGSGEKLFF
TRBV10-3	.	TRBJ2-3	.	TGTGCCACTCTAGATTTTAAAGATACGCAGTATTTT	CATLDFKDTQYF
TRBV29-1	TRBD2	TRBJ2-4	.	TGCAGCGCCCGGGGGGAGACTCTAGCCAAAAACATTCAGTACTTC	CSARGETLAKNIQYF
TRBV6-5	TRBD1	TRBJ1-2	.	TGTGCCAGCAGTTCTGGGGGAACAGGGGCGCGTGGCTACACCTTC	CASSSGGTGARGYTF
TRBV5-4	.	TRBJ1-2	.	TGTGCCAGCAGCTTGGGACAGCCTGGCTATGGCTACACCTTC	CASSLGQPGYGYTF
TRBV7-9	TRBD1	TRBJ1-1	.	TGTGCCAGCAGCCCCGGGACAGGGTTTCTTAACACTGAAGCTTTCTTT	CASSPGTGFLNTEAFF
TRBV15	.	TRBJ1-1	.	TGTGCCACCAGCGGGGGACTAATGAACACTGAAGCTTTCTTT	CATSGGLMNTEAFF
TRBV7-9	TRBD1	TRBJ2-5	.	TGTGCCAGCAGCCGCGACAGGGCCCGAGAGACCCAGTACTTC	CASSRDRARETQYF
TRBV24-1	.	TRBJ2-7	.	TGTGCCACCAGTGACTTCAGGGGCCACGAGCAGTACTTC	CATSDFRGHEQYF
TRBV24-1	TRBD2	TRBJ2-3	.	TGTGCCACCAGTGATCTAGCGGGGGTCACAGATACGCAGTATTTT	CATSDLAGVTDTQYF
TRBV11-3	TRBD1	TRBJ2-7	.	TGTGCCAGCAGCAAACGGACAGGGGTACGGCAGTACTTC	CASSKRTGVRQYF
TRBV21-1	.	TRBJ1-1	.	TGTGCCAGCTCAGTACGGGTGTGCACTGAAGCTTTCTTT	CASSVRVCTEAFF
TRBV5-1	.	TRBJ1-1	.	TGCGCCAGCAGCTTGGGGGGCTACAGGGCTGAAGCTTTCTTT	CASSLGGYRAEAFF
TRBV19	.	TRBJ1-5	.	TGTGCCAGTAGTATAGATGATGGGTTTAAGGGGAATCAGCCCCAGCATTTT	CASSIDDGFKGNQPQHF
TRBV6-5	TRBD2	TRBJ2-7	.	TGTGCCAGCAGTCTAGCGGGGAGCTCCTACGAGCAGTACTTC	CASSLAGSSYEQYF
TRBV7-2	TRBD1	TRBJ2-7	.	TGTGCCAGCAGCCTTTCCCCGGGACAGGACTACGAGCAGTACTTC	CASSLSPGQDYEQYF
TRBV30	.	TRBJ1-1	.	TGTGCCTGGAGGGGGGGGTTAAACACTGAAGCTTTCTTT	CAWRGGLNTEAFF
TRBV30	.	TRBJ1-4	.	TGTGCCTGGCTACTAACACACTCTACAACTAATGAAAAACTGTTTTTT	CAWLLTHSTTNEKLFF
TRBV2	.	TRBJ1-2	.	TGTGCCAGCAGTGAGTCTCCCTTAAACTATGGCTACACCTTC	CASSESPLNYGYTF
TRBV11-2	TRBD1	TRBJ2-2	.	TGTGCCAGCAGACCGACAGGGGCCGGGGAGCTGTTTTTT	CASRPTGAGELFF
TRBV19	.	TRBJ1-2	.	TGTGCCAGCAATACAGGGAATGGCTACACCTTC	CASNTGNGYTF
TRBV11-3	TRBD1	TRBJ2-5	.	TGTGCCAGCAGCCCACAGGGGTTTGAGACCCAGTACTTC	CASSPQGFETQYF
TRBV27	TRBD1	TRBJ1-4	.	TGTGCCAGCAGTCAACCTCGACAGGGGGAGGCTAATGAAAAACTGTTTTTT	CASSQPRQGEANEKLFF
TRBV12-5	TRBD2	TRBJ2-1	.	TGTGCTAGTGGTTTGTTTCTTAGCGGGGGGGTCTGGTACAATGAGCAGTTCTTC	CASGLFLSGGVWYNEQFF
TRBV25-1	TRBD2	TRBJ2-1	.	TGTGCCAGCAGTGGGGCTAGGACTAGCGGGGGTTCCTACAATGAGCAGTTCTTC	CASSGARTSGGSYNEQFF
TRBV9	.	TRBJ1-4	.	TGTGCCAGCAGCCGGTGGGCAGGGGAAAAACTGTTTTTT	CASSRWAGEKLFF
TRBV5-1	.	TRBJ2-3	.	TGCGCCAGTCGGGGGACAGCGACAGATACGCAGTATTTT	CASRGTATDTQYF